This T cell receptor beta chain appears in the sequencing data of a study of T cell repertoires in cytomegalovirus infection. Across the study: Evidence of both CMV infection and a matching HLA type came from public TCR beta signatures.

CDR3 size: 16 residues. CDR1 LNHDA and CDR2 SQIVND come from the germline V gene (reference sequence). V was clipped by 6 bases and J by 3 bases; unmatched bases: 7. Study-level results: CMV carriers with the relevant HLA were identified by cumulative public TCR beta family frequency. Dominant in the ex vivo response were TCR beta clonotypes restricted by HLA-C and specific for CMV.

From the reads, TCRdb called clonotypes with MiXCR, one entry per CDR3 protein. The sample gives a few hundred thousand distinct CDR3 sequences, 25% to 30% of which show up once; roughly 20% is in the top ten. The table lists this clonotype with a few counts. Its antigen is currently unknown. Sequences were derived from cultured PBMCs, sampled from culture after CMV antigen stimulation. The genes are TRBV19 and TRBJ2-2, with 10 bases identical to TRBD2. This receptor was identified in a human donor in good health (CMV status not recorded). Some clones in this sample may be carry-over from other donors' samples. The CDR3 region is CASRFGLAADTGELFF. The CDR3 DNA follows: TGTGCCAGTAGATTCGGACTAGCGGCCGACACCGGGGAGCTGTTTTTT.